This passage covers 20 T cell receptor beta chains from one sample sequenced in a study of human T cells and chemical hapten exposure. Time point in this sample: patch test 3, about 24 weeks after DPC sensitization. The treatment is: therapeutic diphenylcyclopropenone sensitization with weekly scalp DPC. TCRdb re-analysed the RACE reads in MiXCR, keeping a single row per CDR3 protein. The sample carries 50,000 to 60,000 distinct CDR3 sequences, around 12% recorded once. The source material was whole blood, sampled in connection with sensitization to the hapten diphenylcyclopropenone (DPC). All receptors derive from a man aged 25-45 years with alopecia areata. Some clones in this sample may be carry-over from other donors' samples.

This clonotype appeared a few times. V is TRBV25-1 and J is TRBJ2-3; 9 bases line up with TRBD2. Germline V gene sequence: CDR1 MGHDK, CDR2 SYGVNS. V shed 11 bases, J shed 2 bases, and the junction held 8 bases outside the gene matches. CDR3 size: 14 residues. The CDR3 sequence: CASSIAGATDTQYF. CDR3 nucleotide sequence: TGTGCCTCCTCGATAGCGGGGGCCACAGATACGCAGTATTTT.

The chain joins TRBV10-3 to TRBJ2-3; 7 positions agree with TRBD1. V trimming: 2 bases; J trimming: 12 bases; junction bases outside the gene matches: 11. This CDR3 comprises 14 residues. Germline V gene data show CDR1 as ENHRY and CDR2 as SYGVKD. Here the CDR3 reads CAISEGGQVQGQYF. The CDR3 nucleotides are TGTGCCATCAGTGAGGGTGGACAGGTACAGGGCCAGTATTTT.

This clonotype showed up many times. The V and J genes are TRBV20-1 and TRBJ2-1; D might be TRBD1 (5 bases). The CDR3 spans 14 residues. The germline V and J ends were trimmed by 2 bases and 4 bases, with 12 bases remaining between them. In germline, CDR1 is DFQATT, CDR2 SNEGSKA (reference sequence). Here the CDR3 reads CSARWGRIYNEQFF. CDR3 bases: TGCAGTGCTAGATGGGGCAGGATATACAATGAGCAGTTCTTC.

The CDR3 reads CSVEVRGRSYNEQFF. As DNA, the CDR3 is TGCAGCGTTGAAGTCCGCGGCCGCTCCTACAATGAGCAGTTCTTC. V gene TRBV29-1 combines with J gene TRBJ2-1, with D hard to call. V shed 1 base and J shed 0 bases, with 10 bases lying between them. The CDR3 runs 15 residues. Germline CDR1 and CDR2: SQVTM and ANQGSEA.

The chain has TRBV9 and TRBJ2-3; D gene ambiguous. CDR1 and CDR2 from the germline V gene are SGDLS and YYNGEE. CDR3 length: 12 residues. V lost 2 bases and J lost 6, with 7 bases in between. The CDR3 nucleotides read TGTGCCAGCAGCGTCAACTTGGATACGCAGTATTTT. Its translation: CASSVNLDTQYF.

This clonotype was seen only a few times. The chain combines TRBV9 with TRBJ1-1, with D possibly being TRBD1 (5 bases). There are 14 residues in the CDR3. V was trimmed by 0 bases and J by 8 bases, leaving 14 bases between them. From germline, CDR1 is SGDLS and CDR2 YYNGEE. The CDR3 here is CASSVGGYGEEAFF. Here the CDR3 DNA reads TGTGCCAGCAGCGTAGGGGGCTATGGGGAGGAAGCTTTCTTT. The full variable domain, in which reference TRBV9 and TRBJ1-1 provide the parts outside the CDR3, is DSGVTQTPKHLITATGQRVTLRCSPRSGDLSVYWYQQSLDQGLQFLIQYYNGEERAKGNILERFSAQQFPDLHSELNLSSLELGDSALYFCASSVGGYGEEAFFGQGTRLTVV.

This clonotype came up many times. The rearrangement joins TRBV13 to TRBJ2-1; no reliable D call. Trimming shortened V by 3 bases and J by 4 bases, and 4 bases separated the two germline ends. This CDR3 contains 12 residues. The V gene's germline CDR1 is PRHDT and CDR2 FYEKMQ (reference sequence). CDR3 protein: CASSLIYNEQFF. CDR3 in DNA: TGTGCCAGCAGCTTGATATACAATGAGCAGTTCTTC.

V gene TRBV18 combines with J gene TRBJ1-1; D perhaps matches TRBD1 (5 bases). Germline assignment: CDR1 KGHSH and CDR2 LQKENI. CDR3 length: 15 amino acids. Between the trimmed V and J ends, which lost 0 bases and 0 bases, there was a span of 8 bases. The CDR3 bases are TGTGCCAGCTCACCACCTAGGGGCATGAACACTGAAGCTTTCTTT. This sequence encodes CASSPPRGMNTEAFF.

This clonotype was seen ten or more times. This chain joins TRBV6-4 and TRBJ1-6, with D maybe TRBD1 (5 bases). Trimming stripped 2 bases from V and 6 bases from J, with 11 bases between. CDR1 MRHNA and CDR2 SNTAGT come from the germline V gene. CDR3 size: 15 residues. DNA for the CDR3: TGTGCCAGCAGTGACGACGGGGGTTCTAATTCACCCCTCCACTTT. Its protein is CASSDDGGSNSPLHF.

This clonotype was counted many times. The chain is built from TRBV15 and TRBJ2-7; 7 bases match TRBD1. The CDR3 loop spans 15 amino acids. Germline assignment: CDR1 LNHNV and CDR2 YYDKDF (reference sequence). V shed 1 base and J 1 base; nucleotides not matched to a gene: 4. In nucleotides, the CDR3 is TGTGCCACCAGCAGAGCCCCACAGGGGTCCTACGAGCAGTACTTC. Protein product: CATSRAPQGSYEQYF.

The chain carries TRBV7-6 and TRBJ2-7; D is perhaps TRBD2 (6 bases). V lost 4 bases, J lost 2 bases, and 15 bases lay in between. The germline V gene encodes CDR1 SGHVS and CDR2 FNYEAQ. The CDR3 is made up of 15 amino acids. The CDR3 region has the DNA TGTGCCAGCAGCTCCAAGGAGGGCCTGACCTACGAGCAGTACTTC. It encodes CASSSKEGLTYEQYF.

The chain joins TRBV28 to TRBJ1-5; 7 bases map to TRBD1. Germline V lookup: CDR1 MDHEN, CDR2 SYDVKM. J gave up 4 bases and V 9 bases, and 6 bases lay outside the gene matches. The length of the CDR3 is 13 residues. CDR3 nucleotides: TGTGCCAGTAAACAGGGGTTAAATCAGCCCCAGCATTTT. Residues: CASKQGLNQPQHF.

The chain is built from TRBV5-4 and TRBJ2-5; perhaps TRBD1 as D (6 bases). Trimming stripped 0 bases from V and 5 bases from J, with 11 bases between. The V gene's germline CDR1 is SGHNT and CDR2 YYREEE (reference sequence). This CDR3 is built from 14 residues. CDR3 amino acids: CASSLGQATETQYF. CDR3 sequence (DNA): TGTGCCAGCAGCTTGGGACAGGCGACGGAGACCCAGTACTTC.

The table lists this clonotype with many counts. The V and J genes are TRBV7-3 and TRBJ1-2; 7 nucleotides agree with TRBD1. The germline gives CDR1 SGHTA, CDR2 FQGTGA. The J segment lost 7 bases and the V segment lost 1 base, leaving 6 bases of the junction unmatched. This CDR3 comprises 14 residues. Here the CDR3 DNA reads TGTGCCAGCAGCTTAAAAGGGGGCTCCCGTGGCTACACCTTC. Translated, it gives CASSLKGGSRGYTF.

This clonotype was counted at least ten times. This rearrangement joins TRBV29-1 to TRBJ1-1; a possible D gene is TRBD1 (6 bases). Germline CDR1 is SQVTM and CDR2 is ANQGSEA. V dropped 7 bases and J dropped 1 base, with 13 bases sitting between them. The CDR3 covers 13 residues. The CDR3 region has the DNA TGCAGCGCCCCAGGGGAATGGAACACTGAAGCTTTCTTT. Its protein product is CSAPGEWNTEAFF.

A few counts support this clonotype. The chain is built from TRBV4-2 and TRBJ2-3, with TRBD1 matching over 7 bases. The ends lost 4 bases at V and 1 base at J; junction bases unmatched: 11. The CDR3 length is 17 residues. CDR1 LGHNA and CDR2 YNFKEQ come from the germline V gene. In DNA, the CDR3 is TGTGCCAGCAGCCCACCGGGACAGATCCTTCGCACAGATACGCAGTATTTT. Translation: CASSPPGQILRTDTQYF.

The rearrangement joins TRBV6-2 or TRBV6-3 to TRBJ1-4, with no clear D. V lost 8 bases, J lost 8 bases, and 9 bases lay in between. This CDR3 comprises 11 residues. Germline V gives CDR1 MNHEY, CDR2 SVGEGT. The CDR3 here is CASSPGEKLFF. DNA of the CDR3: TGTGCCAGCTCTCCCGGGGAAAAACTGTTTTTT.

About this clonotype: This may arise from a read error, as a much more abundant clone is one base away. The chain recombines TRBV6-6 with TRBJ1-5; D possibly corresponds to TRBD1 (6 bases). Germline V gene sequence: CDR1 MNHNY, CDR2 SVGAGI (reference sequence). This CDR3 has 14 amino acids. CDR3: CASTTGPGGQPKHF. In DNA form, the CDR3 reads TGTGCCAGCACCACGGGTCCCGGGGGCCAGCCCAAGCATTTT.

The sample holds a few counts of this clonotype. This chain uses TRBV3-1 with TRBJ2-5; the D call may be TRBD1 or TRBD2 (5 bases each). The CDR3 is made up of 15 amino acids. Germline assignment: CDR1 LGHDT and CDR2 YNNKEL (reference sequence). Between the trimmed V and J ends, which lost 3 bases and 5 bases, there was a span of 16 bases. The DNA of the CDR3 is TGTGCCAGCAGCCAGGGCGACAGCCGCGGGGAGACCCAGTACTTC. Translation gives CASSQGDSRGETQYF.

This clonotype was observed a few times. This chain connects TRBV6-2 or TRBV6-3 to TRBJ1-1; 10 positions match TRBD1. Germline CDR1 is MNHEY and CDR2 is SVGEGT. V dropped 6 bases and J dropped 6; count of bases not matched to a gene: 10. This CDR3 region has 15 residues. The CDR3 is CASSPPGQGSSEAFF. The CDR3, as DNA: TGTGCCAGCAGCCCGCCGGGACAGGGGTCCTCTGAAGCTTTCTTT.